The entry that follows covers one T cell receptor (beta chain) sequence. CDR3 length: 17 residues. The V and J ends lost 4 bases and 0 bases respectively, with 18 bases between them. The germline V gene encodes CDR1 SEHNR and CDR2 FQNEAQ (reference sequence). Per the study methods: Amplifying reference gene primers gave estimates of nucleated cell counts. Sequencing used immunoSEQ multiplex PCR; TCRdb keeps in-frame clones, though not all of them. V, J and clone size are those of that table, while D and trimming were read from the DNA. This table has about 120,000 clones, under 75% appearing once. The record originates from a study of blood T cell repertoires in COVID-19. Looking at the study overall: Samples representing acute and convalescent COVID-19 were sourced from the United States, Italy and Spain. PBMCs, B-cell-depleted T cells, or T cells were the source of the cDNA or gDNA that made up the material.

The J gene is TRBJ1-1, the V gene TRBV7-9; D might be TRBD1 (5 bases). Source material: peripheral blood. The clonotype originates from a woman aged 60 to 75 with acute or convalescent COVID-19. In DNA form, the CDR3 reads TGTGCCAGCAGCTCAGGCGTTTGGGTGGGGCTGAACACTGAAGCTTTCTTT. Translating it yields CASSSGVWVGLNTEAFF. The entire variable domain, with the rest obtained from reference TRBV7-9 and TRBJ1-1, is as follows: DTGVSQNPRHKITKRGQNVTFRCDPISEHNRLYWYRQTLGQGPEFLTYFQNEAQLEKSRLLSDRFSAERPKGSFSTLEIQRTEQGDSAMYLCASSSGVWVGLNTEAFFGQGTRLTVV.